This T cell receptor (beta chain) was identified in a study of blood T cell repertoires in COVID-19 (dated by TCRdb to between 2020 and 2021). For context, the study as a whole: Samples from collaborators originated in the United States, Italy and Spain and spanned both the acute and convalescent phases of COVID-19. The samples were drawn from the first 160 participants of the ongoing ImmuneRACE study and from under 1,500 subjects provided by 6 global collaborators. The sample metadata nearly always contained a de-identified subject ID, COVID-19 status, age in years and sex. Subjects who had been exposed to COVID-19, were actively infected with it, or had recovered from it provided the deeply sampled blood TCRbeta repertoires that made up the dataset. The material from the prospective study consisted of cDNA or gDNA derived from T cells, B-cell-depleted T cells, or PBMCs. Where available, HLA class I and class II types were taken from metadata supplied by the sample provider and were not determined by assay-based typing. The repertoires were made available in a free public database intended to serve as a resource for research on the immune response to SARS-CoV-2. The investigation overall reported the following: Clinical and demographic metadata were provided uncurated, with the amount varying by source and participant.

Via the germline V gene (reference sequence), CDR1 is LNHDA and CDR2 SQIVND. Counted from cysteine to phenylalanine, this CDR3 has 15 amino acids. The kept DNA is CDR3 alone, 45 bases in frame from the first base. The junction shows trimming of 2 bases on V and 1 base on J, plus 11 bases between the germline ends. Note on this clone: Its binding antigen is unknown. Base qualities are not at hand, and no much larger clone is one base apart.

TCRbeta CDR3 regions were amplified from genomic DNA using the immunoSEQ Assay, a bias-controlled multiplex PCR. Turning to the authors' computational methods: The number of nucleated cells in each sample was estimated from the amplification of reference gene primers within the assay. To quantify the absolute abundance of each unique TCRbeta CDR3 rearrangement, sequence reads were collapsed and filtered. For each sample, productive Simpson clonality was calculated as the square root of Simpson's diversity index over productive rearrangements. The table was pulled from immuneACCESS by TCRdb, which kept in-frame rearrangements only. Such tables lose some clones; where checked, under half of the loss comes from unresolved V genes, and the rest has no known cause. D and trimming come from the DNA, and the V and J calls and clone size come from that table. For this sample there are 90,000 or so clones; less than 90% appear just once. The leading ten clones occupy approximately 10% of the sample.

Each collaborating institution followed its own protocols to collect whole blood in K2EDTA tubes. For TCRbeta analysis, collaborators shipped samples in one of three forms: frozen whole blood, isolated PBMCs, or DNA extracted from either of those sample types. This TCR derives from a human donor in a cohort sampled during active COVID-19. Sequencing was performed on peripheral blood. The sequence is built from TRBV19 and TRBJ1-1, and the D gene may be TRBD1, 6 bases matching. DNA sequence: TGTGCCAGTAGTATATGGGGGGGCGCGAACACTGAAGCTTTCTTT. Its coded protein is CASSIWGGANTEAFF.